These T cell receptor beta chains were read from a single sample in a study of blood T cell repertoires in COVID-19. Assay used: immunoSEQ multiplex PCR; TCRdb lists only in-frame clones, some missing. The table includes around 150,000 clones, about 80% detected once. Sequences were obtained from PBMCs or T cells enriched from blood (not recorded which). All receptors derive from a woman aged 60-75 years who had recovered from COVID-19. Each CDR3 is given with its conserved first and last residue.

CDR3 protein: CSGSTSGGANEQFF
V gene: TRBV29-1
J gene: TRBJ2-1

CDR3 protein: CASRIDRGSDEQYF
V gene: TRBV19
J gene: TRBJ2-7

CDR3 protein: CASSVYGEETQYF
V gene: TRBV9
J gene: TRBJ2-5

CDR3 protein: CASSFRAYDGYTF
V gene: TRBV27
J gene: TRBJ1-2

CDR3 protein: CASSPSSAGGSYNEQFF
V gene: TRBV5-4
J gene: TRBJ2-1

CDR3 protein: CASRTDAYEQYF
V gene: TRBV7-8
J gene: TRBJ2-7

CDR3 protein: CASSFGSSGANVLTF
V gene: TRBV7-8
J gene: TRBJ2-6

CDR3 protein: CASSVATGGSDTQYF
V gene: TRBV9
J gene: TRBJ2-3

CDR3 protein: CASSRSVHGDEQYF
V gene: TRBV5-6
J gene: TRBJ2-7

CDR3 protein: CAWGDRGSPLHF
V gene: TRBV30
J gene: TRBJ1-6

CDR3 protein: CAISGNYEQYF
V gene: TRBV10-3
J gene: TRBJ2-7

CDR3 protein: CASTGGRGQYF
V gene: TRBV3-1/TRBV3-2
J gene: TRBJ2-5

CDR3 protein: CATSGGGAKGTGELFF
V gene: TRBV24-1
J gene: TRBJ2-2

CDR3 protein: CASSLEPGDPYEQYF
V gene: TRBV11-2
J gene: TRBJ2-7

CDR3 protein: CASSSGQAETQYF
V gene: TRBV9
J gene: TRBJ2-5

CDR3 protein: CASSWRGAGVYEQYF
V gene: TRBV7-2
J gene: TRBJ2-7

CDR3 protein: CSVTVGANTGELFF
V gene: TRBV29-1
J gene: TRBJ2-2

CDR3 protein: CASSTRVMNTEAFF
V gene: TRBV7-2
J gene: TRBJ1-1

CDR3 protein: CSGLAANSYEQYF
V gene: TRBV29-1
J gene: TRBJ2-7

CDR3 protein: CAYVTTGGTDTQYF
V gene: TRBV30
J gene: TRBJ2-3

CDR3 protein: CASSSILRGTEAFF
V gene: TRBV5-1
J gene: TRBJ1-1

CDR3 protein: CASSILISTVLTEAFF
V gene: TRBV19
J gene: TRBJ1-1

CDR3 protein: CASVGLYSNYGYTF
V gene: TRBV2
J gene: TRBJ1-2

CDR3 protein: CASSLGQGSGELFF
V gene: TRBV5-8
J gene: TRBJ2-2

CDR3 protein: CASSLDAGQAFF
V gene: TRBV5-1
J gene: TRBJ1-1

CDR3 protein: CASSQSAGDTQYF
V gene: TRBV4-2
J gene: TRBJ2-3